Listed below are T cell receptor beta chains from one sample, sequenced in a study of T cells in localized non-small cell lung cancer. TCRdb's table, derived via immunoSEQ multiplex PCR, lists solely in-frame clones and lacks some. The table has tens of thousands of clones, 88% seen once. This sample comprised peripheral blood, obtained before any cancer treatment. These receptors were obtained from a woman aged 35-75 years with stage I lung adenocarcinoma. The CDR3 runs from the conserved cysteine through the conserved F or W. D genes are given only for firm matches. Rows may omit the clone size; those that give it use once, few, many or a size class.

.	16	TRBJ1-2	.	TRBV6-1	CAISEGRENINYGYTF	TGTGCCATCAGTGAAGGACGGGAGAACATTAACTATGGCTACACCTTC
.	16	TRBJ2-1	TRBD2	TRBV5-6	CASSLDALAGVNEQFF	TGTGCCAGCAGCTTGGACGCCCTAGCGGGGGTCAATGAGCAGTTCTTC
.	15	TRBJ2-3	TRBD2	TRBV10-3	CATLGVAGLTDTQYF	TGTGCCACCCTCGGGGTAGCGGGTTTAACAGATACGCAGTATTTT
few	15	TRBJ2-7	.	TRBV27	CASSLALTGSYEQYF	TGTGCCAGCAGTTTAGCCCTGACAGGTTCCTACGAGCAGTACTTC
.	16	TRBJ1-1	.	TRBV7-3	CASSLTLATMNTEAFF	TGTGCCAGCAGCTTAACGCTGGCCACAATGAACACTGAAGCTTTCTTT
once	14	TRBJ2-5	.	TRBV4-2	CASSQEGLAETQYF	TGTGCCAGCAGCCAAGAGGGACTGGCGGAGACCCAGTACTTC
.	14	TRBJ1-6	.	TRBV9	CASSARQAQTPLHF	TGTGCCAGCAGCGCTCGACAGGCGCAAACACCCCTCCACTTT
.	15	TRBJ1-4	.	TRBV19	CASSIGAEGYEKLFF	TGTGCCAGTAGTATTGGGGCCGAAGGGTATGAAAAACTGTTTTTT
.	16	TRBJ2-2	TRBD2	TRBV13	CASSLRRGGGTGELFF	TGTGCCAGCAGCTTAAGGCGGGGGGGCGGCACCGGGGAGCTGTTTTTT
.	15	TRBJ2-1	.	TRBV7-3	CASSSPGIFYNEQFF	TGTGCCAGCAGCTCACCGGGGATTTTCTACAATGAGCAGTTCTTC
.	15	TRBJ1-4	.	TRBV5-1	CASSLPGASNEKLFF	TGCGCCAGCAGCTTGCCGGGGGCGTCTAATGAAAAACTGTTTTTT
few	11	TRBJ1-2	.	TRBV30	CAWSRSYGYTF	TGTGCCTGGAGTAGATCCTATGGCTACACCTTC
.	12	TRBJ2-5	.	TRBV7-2	CASSLIKETQYF	TGTGCCAGCAGCTTAATTAAAGAGACCCAGTACTTC
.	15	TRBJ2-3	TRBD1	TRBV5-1	CASSPPGQGGDTQYF	TGCGCCAGCAGCCCTCCGGGACAGGGCGGAGATACGCAGTATTTT
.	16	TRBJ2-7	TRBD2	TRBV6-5	CASSSRLAGASYEQYF	TGTGCCAGCAGTTCGAGACTAGCGGGGGCCTCCTATGAGCAGTACTTC
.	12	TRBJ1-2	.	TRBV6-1	CASSEGRYGYTF	TGTGCCAGCAGTGAAGGCAGGTATGGCTACACCTTC
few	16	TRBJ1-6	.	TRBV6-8	CASSAPIRGGRSPLHF	TGTGCCAGCAGTGCTCCTATCAGGGGAGGTCGCTCACCCCTCCACTTT
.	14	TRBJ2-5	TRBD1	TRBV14	CASSPRQGQETQYF	TGTGCCAGCAGCCCGCGACAGGGCCAAGAGACCCAGTACTTC
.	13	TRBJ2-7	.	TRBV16	CASSRTGSYEQYF	TGTGCCAGCAGCCGAACGGGCTCCTACGAGCAGTACTTC
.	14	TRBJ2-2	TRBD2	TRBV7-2	CASSSERGTGELFF	TGTGCCAGCAGCTCAGAGCGGGGCACCGGGGAGCTGTTTTTT
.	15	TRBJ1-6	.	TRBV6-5	CASSPTGYVDSPLHF	TGTGCCAGCAGCCCTACAGGGTATGTGGATTCACCCCTCCACTTT
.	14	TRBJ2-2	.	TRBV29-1	CSVEGVSNTGELFF	TGCAGCGTTGAAGGGGTTTCGAACACCGGGGAGCTGTTTTTT
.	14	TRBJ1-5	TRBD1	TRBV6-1	CASARTGSNQPQHF	TGTGCCAGCGCCAGGACAGGGAGCAATCAGCCCCAGCATTTT
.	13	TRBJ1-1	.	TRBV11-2	CASRKASNTEAFF	TGTGCCAGCAGAAAGGCATCGAACACTGAAGCTTTCTTT
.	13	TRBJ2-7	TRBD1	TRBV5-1	CASSLEQGYEQYF	TGCGCCAGCAGCTTGGAACAGGGGTACGAGCAGTACTTC
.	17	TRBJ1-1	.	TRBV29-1	CSVAGAAVRKLNTEAFF	TGCAGCGTTGCAGGGGCCGCTGTACGAAAATTGAACACTGAAGCTTTCTTT
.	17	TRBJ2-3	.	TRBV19	CASSIASAGGGTDTQYF	TGTGCCAGTAGTATAGCCTCCGCCGGGGGAGGCACAGATACGCAGTATTTT
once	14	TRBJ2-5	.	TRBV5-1	CASSPIPTGETQYF	TGCGCCAGCAGCCCCATCCCAACGGGGGAGACCCAGTACTTC
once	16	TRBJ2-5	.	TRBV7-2	CASSRNAPGIKETQYF	TGTGCCAGCAGCCGCAACGCCCCCGGGATAAAAGAGACCCAGTACTTC
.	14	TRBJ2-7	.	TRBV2	CASSAMGGAYEQYF	TGTGCCAGCAGTGCCATGGGGGGCGCATACGAGCAGTACTTC
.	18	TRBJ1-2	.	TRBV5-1	CASSLNDNSRLVGYGYTF	TGCGCCAGCAGCTTAAATGATAACTCCAGGCTCGTAGGCTATGGCTACACCTTC
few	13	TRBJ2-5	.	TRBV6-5	CASSLDEQETQYF	TGTGCCAGCAGTCTGGACGAGCAAGAGACCCAGTACTTC
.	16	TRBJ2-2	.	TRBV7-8	CASSPIAGGDTGELFF	TGTGCCAGCAGCCCAATCGCGGGCGGGGACACCGGGGAGCTGTTTTTT
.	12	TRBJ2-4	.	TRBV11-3	CASSLDRKRMNF	TGTGCCAGCAGCTTAGATCGGAAAAGGATGAACTTC
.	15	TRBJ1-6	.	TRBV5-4	CASSPGWRGNSPLHF	TGTGCCAGCAGCCCCGGGTGGAGGGGTAATTCACCCCTCCACTTT
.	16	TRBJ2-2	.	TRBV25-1	CASSGWGGENTGELFF	TGTGCCAGCAGCGGTTGGGGGGGCGAGAACACCGGGGAGCTGTTTTTT
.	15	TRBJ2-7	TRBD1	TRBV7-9	CASRSTGLSSYEQYF	TGTGCCAGCAGGTCGACAGGGCTCAGCTCCTACGAGCAGTACTTC
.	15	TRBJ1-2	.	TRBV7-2	CASSSDAGLDYGYTF	TGTGCCAGCAGCTCAGATGCGGGGCTAGACTATGGCTACACCTTC
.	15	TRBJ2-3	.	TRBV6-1	CASIFTGHTTDTQYF	TGTGCCAGCATTTTTACGGGACACACAACAGATACGCAGTATTTT
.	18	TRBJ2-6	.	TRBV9	CASSPPRADPSGANVLTF	TGTGCCAGCAGCCCCCCCCGGGCAGACCCCTCTGGGGCCAACGTCCTGACTTTC
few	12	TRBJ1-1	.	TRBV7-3	CASSLYQGAAFF	TGTGCCAGCAGCCTATACCAAGGAGCGGCTTTCTTT
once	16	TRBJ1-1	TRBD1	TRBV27	CASRPGQGARGSEAFF	TGTGCCAGCAGGCCTGGTCAGGGGGCGAGAGGTTCCGAAGCTTTCTTT
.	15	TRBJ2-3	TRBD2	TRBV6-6	CASIKGRGSTDTQYF	TGTGCCAGCATTAAAGGGCGGGGGAGCACAGATACGCAGTATTTT
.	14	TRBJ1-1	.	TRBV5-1	CASSLEPGNTEAFF	TGCGCCAGCAGCTTGGAACCGGGGAACACTGAAGCTTTCTTT
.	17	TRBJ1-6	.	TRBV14	CASSQDWESSYNSPLHF	TGTGCCAGCAGCCAAGATTGGGAGAGCTCCTATAATTCACCCCTCCACTTT